Included here is one T cell receptor beta chain sequence, with context. The germline V gene encodes CDR1 DFQATT and CDR2 SNEGSKA (reference sequence). V lost 3 bases and J lost 3, with 17 bases in between. CDR3 length: 15 residues. RNA transcripts provided the source from which TCR beta CDR3 regions were amplified. Carried out on the TCR CDR3, a first-round RT-PCR used the HTBI primer set. A single record per CDR3 protein comes from TCRdb applying MiXCR to the multiplex PCR reads. The sample carries hundreds of thousands of distinct CDR3 sequences, about 19% recorded once. This sample was included in a study of T cells in Graves' hyperthyroidism and ophthalmopathy.

Sequenced: blood. The gene calls are TRBV20-1 and TRBJ1-1; D is perhaps TRBD1 (5 bases). This TCR was recovered from a woman aged 45-65 years with Graves' hyperthyroidism that later progressed to Graves' ophthalmopathy. The CDR3 nucleotides are TGCAGTGCTAGGAGAGGGACTCTACTTGACACTGAAGCTTTCTTT. It codes for CSARRGTLLDTEAFF.